The present entry profiles one T cell receptor (beta chain) with its context. These data are taken from a study of shared T cell receptors in the human thymus. The repertoire was sequenced with immunoSEQ multiplex PCR; TCRdb's copy has only in-frame clones and lacks some. The sample contains some 700,000 clones, roughly 88% of which appear only once. The CDR3 extends over 11 amino acids. Germline V lookup: CDR1 SEHNR, CDR2 FQNEAQ (reference sequence). Trimming cost V 5 bases and J 7 bases, with 9 bases left between them. This same sample was also taken into another study, of human thymus T cells.

Specimen: thymocytes. The chain couples TRBV7-9 to TRBJ2-7; a possible D gene is TRBD2 (6 bases). The sequence was collected from a girl younger than two with a congenital heart defect. The CDR3, as DNA: TGTGCCAGCAGCGGAGGGTGGGAGCAGTACTTC. Protein product: CASSGGWEQYF.